The sequence of this T cell receptor (beta chain) was determined in a study of blood T cell repertoires in COVID-19. About the research overall: T cells, B-cell-depleted T cells, or PBMCs supplied cDNA or gDNA.

This CDR3 is built from 13 residues. Germline values: CDR1 MDHEN, CDR2 SYDVKM. V lost 7 bases to trimming and J lost 4 bases, with 13 bases between them. In the source study's methods: Estimation of nucleated cell counts was performed using reference gene primer amplification. Sequencing was performed with immunoSEQ multiplex PCR; in TCRdb, only in-frame clones are kept and a portion is missing. Clonal size and the V and J genes are those of that table, whereas D and trimming came from the DNA. The data hold about 55,000 clones, with around 90% observed a single time. This chain uses TRBV28 with TRBJ1-2; perhaps TRBD1 as D (6 bases). The receptor's source is a man in his forties with COVID-19, enrolled during active disease. The material sequenced was peripheral blood. Written as DNA, the CDR3 is TGTGCCAGCAAAACCACAGGGATCTATGGCTACACCTTC. Amino acid sequence: CASKTTGIYGYTF.